This TCR beta chain was profiled in a study of blood T cell repertoires in COVID-19. Study details: From the United States, Italy and Spain came samples of acute and convalescent COVID-19.

Here immunoSEQ multiplex PCR was the method, and the copy in TCRdb shows in-frame clones only, minus some. The sample has about 270,000 clones; roughly nine tenths are singletons. Germline CDR1 and CDR2: MGHDK and SYGVNS. The CDR3 loop spans 17 amino acids. V was clipped by 3 bases and J by 9 bases, with 21 bases between them. This clone was observed once. Sequencing used PBMCs or T cells enriched from blood (not recorded which). The sequence came from a woman aged 55-70 years who had recovered from COVID-19. The J gene is TRBJ1-6, the V gene TRBV25-1; TRBD1 is a possible D gene (5 bases). CDR3 sequence: CASSDAGVGGRGSPLHF. CDR3 bases: TGTGCCAGCAGTGATGCTGGGGTCGGGGGAAGGGGTTCACCCCTCCACTTT.